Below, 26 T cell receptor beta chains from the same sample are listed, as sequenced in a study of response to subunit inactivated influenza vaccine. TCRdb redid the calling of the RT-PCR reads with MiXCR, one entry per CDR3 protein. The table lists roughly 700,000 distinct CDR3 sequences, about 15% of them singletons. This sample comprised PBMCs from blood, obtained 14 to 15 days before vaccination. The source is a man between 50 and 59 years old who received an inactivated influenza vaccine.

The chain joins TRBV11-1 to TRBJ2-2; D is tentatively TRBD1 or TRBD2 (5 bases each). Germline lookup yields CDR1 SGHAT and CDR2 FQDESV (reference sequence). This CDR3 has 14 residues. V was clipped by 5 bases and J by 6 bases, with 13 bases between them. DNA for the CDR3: TGTGCCAGCAGCCGGAACTTGGGGGCCGGGGAGCTGTTTTTT. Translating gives CASSRNLGAGELFF.

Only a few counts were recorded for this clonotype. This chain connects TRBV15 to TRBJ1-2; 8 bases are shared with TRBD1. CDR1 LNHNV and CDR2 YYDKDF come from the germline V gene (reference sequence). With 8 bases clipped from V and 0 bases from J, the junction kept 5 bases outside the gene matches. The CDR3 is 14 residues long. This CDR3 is CATRQGPTNYGYTF. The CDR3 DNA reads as TGTGCCACCCGACAGGGGCCTACTAACTATGGCTACACCTTC. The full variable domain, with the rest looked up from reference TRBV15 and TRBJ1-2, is DAMVIQNPRYQVTQFGKPVTLSCSQTLNHNVMYWYQQKSSQAPKLLFHYYDKDFNNEADTPDNFQSRRPNTSFCFLDIRSPGLGDTAMYLCATRQGPTNYGYTFGSGTRLTVV.

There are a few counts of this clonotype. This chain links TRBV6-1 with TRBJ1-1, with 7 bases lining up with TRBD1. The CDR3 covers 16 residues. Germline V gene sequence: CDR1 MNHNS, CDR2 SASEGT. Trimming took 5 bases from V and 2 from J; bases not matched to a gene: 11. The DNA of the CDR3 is TGTGCCAGCAGTCCCCCGGGGGGACAGCGAAACACTGAAGCTTTCTTT. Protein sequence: CASSPPGGQRNTEAFF.

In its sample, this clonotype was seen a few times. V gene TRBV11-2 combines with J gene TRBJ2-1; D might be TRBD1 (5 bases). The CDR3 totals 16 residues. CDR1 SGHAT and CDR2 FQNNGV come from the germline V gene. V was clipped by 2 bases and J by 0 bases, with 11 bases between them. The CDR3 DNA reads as TGTGCCAGCAGCTTACAAGGGGCTAGCTCCTACAATGAGCAGTTCTTC. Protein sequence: CASSLQGASSYNEQFF.

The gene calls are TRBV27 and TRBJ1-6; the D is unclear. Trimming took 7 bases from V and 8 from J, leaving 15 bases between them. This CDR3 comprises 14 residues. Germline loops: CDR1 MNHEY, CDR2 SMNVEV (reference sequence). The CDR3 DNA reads TGTGCCAGCACTCCCGACGGCGGGTATTCACCCCTCCACTTT. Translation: CASTPDGGYSPLHF.

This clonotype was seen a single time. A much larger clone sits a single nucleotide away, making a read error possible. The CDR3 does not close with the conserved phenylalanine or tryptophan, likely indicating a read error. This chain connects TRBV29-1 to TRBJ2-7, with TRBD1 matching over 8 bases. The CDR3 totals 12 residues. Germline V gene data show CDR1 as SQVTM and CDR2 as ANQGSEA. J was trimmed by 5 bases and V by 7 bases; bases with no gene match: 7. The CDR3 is CSANTGGHEQYL. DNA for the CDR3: TGCAGCGCAAATACAGGGGGGCACGAGCAGTACCTC.

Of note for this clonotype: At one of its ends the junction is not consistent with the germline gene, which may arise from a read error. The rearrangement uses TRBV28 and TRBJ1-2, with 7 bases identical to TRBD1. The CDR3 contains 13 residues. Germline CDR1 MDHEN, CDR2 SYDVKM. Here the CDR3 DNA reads TGTGCCCGCAGTCAGACAGGGTACTATGGCTACACCTTC. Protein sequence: CARSQTGYYGYTF.

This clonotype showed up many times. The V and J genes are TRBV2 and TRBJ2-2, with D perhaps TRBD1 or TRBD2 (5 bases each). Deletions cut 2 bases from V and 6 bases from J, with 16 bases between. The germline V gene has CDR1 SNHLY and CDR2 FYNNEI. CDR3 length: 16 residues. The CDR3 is CASSELAGTLAGELFF. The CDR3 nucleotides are TGTGCCAGCAGTGAACTAGCTGGGACCTTGGCCGGGGAGCTGTTTTTT. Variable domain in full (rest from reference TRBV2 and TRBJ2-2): EPEVTQTPSHQVTQMGQEVILRCVPISNHLYFYWYRQILGQKVEFLVSFYNNEISEKSEIFDDQFSVERPDGSNFTLKIRSTKLEDSAMYFCASSELAGTLAGELFFGEGSRLTVL.

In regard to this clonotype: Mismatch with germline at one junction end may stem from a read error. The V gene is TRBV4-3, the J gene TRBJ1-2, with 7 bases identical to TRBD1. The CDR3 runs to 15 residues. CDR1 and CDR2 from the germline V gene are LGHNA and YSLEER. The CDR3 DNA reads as TGCGCCAGCAGCCAAGCGCCGGGACAGAACTATGGCTACATCTTC. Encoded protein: CASSQAPGQNYGYIF.

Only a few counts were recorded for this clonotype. The CDR3 reads CAISDGPGQNEKLFF. CDR3 nucleotides: TGTGCCATCAGTGACGGGCCCGGACAGAATGAAAAACTGTTTTTT. The chain is built from TRBV10-3 and TRBJ1-4; D perhaps matches TRBD1 (6 bases). The CDR3 extends over 15 amino acids. Germline values: CDR1 ENHRY, CDR2 SYGVKD. V lost 3 bases and J 5 bases, leaving 13 bases between the germline ends.

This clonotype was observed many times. CDR3 coding DNA: TGTGCCAGCAGCCCATACAGGAACACTGAAGCTTTCTTT. The encoded protein is CASSPYRNTEAFF. This rearrangement joins TRBV6-1 to TRBJ1-1; D remains unclear. There are 13 residues in the CDR3. Per the germline V gene, CDR1 is MNHNS and CDR2 is SASEGT. Trimming took off 6 bases at V and 1 base at J, with 9 bases between the two ends.

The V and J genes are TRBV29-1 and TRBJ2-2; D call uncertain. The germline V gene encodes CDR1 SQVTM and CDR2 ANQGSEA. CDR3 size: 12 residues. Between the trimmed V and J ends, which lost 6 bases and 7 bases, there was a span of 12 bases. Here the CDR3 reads CSVSGQNGELFF. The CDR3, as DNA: TGCAGCGTGTCCGGCCAAAACGGGGAGCTGTTTTTT.

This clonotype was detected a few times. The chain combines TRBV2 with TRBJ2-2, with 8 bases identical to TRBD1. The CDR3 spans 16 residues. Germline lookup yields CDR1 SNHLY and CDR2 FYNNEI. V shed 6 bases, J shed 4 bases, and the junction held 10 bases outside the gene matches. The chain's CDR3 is CASSPFTGGITGELFF. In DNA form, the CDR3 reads TGTGCCAGCAGCCCGTTTACAGGGGGAATCACCGGGGAGCTGTTTTTT.

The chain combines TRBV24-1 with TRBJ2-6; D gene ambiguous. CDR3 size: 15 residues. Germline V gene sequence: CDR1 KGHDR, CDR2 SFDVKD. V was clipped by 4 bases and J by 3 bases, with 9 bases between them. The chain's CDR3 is CATSDPSGGANVLTF. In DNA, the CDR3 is TGTGCCACCAGTGACCCTTCTGGTGGGGCCAACGTCCTGACTTTC.

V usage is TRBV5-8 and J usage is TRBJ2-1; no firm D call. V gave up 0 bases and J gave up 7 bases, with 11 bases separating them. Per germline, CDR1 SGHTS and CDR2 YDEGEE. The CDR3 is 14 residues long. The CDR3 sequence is CASSLVRLRNEQFF. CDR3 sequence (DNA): TGTGCCAGCAGCTTGGTCCGTCTCCGGAATGAGCAGTTCTTC.

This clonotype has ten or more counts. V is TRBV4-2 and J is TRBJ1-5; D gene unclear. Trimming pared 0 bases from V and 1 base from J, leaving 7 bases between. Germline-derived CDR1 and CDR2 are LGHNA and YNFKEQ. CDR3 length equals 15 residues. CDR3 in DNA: TGTGCCAGCAGCCAAGAAATCGGCAGCAATCAGCCCCAGCATTTT. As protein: CASSQEIGSNQPQHF.

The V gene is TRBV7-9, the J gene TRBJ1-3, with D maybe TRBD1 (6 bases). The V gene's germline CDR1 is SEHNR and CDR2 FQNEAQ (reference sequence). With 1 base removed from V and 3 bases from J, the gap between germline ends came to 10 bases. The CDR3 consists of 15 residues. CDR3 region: CASSLGTARGNTIYF. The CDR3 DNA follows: TGTGCCAGCAGCTTAGGGACAGCACGTGGAAACACCATATATTTT.

The CDR3 DNA follows: TGCAGTGCTAGTTTCGGGACAGGATATCAGCCCCAGCATTTT. Translating gives CSASFGTGYQPQHF. V usage is TRBV20-1 and J usage is TRBJ1-5; 8 nucleotides agree with TRBD1. The CDR3 totals 14 residues. Germline CDR1 is DFQATT and CDR2 is SNEGSKA (reference sequence). J lost 5 bases, V lost 3 bases, and 6 bases had no gene match.

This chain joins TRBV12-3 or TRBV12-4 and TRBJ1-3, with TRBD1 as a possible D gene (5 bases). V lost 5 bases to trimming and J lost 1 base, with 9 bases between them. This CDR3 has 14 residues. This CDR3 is CASSGGGSGNTIYF. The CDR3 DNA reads TGTGCCAGCAGTGGGGGAGGATCTGGAAACACCATATATTTT.

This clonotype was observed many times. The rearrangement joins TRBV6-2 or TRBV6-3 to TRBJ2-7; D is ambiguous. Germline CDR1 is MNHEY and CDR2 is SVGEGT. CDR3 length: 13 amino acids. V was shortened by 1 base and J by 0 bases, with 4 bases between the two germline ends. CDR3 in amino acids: CASSYLGSYEQYF. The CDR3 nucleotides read TGTGCCAGCAGTTACTTGGGCTCCTACGAGCAGTACTTC.

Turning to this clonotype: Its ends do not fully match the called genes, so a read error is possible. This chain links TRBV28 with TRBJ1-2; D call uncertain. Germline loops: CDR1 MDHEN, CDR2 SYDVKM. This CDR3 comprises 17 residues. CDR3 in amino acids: CASVPPEREVGLKGYSF. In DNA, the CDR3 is TGTGCCAGCGTCCCGCCAGAAAGGGAGGTCGGCCTAAAGGGCTACTCCTTC.

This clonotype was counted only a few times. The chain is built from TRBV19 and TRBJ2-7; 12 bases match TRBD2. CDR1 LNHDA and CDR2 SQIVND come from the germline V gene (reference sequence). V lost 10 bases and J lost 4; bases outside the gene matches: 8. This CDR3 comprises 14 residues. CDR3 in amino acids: CATSWGLAGYEQYF. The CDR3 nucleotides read TGTGCCACCTCCTGGGGACTAGCGGGTTACGAGCAGTACTTC.

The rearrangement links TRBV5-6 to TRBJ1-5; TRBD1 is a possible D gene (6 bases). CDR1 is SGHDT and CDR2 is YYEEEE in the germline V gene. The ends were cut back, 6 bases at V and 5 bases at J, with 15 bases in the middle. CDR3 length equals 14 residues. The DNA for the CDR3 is TGTGCCAGCAAAAATCAGGGGCGTGATCAGCCCCAGCATTTT. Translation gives CASKNQGRDQPQHF. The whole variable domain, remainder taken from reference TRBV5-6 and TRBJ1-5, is DAGVTQSPTHLIKTRGQQVTLRCSPKSGHDTVSWYQQALGQGPQFIFQYYEEEERQRGNFPDRFSGHQFPNYSSELNVNALLLGDSALYLCASKNQGRDQPQHFGDGTRLSIL.

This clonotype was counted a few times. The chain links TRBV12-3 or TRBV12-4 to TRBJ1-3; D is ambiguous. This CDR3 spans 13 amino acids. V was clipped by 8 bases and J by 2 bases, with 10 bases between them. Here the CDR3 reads CASLTSTGNTIYF. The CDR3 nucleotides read TGTGCCAGCTTGACATCGACTGGAAACACCATATATTTT.

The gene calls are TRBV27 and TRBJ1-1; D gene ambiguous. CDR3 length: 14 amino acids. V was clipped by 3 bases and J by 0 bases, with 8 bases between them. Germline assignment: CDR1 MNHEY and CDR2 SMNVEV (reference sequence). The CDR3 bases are TGTGCCAGCAGTTTCTTGGGCATGAACACTGAAGCTTTCTTT. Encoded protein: CASSFLGMNTEAFF.

CDR3 loop: CSVGPTQGQGPHEQYF. The CDR3 bases are TGCAGCGTTGGACCAACCCAGGGACAGGGTCCCCACGAGCAGTACTTC. The genes are TRBV29-1 and TRBJ2-7, with 9 bases matching TRBD1. In germline, CDR1 is SQVTM, CDR2 ANQGSEA. The ends lost 4 bases at V and 5 bases at J; junction bases unmatched: 15. The CDR3 has 16 amino acids.